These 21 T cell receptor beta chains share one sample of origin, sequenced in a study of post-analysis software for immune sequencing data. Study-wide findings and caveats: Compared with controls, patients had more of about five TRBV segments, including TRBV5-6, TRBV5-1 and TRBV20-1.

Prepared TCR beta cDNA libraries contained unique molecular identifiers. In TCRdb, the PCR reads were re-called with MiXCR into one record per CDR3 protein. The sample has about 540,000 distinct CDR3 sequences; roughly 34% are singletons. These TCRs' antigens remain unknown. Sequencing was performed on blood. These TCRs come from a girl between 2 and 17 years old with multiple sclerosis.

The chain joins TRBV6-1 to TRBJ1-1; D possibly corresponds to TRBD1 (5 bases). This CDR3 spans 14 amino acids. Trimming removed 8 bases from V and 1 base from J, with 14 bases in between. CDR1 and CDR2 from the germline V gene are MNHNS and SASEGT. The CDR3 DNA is TGTGCCAGCCGGAGACAGAGTGAGAACACTGAAGCTTTCTTT. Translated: CASRRQSENTEAFF.

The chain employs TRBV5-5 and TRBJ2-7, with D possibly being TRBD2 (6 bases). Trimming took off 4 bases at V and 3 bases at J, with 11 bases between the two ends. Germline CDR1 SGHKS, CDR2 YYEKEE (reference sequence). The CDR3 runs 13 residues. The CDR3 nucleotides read TGTGCCAGCAGCCCCGGGAGTCTCTACGAGCAGTACTTC. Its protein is CASSPGSLYEQYF. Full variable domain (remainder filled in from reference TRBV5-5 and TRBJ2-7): DAGVTQSPTHLIKTRGQQVTLRCSPISGHKSVSWYQQVLGQGPQFIFQYYEKEERGRGNFPDRFSARQFPNYSSELNVNALLLGDSALYLCASSPGSLYEQYFGPGTRLTVT.

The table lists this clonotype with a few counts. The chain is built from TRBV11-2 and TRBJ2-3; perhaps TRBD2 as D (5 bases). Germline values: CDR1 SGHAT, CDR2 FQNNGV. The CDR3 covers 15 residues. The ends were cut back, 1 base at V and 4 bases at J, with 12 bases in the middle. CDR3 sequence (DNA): TGTGCCAGCAGCTTAGTGGGCGCGGAGGCAGATACGCAGTATTTT. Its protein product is CASSLVGAEADTQYF.

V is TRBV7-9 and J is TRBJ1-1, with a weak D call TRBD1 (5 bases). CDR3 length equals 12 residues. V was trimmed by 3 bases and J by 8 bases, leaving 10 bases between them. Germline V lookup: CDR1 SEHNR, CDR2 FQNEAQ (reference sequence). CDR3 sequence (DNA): TGTGCCAGCAGCTTCACAGGTGACGAAGCTTTCTTT. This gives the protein CASSFTGDEAFF.

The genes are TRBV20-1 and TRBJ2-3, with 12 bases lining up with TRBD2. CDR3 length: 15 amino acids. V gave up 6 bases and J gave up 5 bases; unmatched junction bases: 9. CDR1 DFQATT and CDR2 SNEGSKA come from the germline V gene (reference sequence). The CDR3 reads CSAGTTSGGIDTQYF. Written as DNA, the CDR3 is TGCAGTGCCGGAACGACTAGCGGGGGAATAGATACGCAGTATTTT.

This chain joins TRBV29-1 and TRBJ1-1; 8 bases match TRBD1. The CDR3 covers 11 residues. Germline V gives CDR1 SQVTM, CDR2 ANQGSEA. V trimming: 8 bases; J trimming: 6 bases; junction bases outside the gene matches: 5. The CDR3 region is CSIGQGPEAFF. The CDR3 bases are TGCAGCATAGGACAGGGCCCTGAAGCTTTCTTT.

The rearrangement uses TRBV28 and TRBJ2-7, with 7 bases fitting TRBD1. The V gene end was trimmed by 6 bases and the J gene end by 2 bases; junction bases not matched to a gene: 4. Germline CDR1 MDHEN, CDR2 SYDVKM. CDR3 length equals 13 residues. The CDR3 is CASRTGSPYEQYF. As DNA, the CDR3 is TGTGCCAGCAGGACAGGGAGCCCCTACGAGCAGTACTTC.

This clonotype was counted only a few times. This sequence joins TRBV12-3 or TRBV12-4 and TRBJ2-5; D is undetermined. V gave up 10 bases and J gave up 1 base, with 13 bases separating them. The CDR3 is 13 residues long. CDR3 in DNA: TGTGCCACCACCACAGCCGGCCAAGAGACCCAGTACTTC. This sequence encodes CATTTAGQETQYF.

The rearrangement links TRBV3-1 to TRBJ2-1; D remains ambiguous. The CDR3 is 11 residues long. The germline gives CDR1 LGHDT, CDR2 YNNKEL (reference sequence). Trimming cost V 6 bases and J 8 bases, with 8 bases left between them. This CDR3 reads CASRQRDEQFF. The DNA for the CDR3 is TGTGCCAGCAGACAACGGGATGAGCAGTTCTTC.

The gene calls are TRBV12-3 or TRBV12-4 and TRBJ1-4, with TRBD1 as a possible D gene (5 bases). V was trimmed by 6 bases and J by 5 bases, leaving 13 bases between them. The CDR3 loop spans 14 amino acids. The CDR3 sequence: CASSPLGVNEKLFF. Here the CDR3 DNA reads TGTGCCAGCAGCCCTTTGGGGGTAAATGAAAAACTGTTTTTT.

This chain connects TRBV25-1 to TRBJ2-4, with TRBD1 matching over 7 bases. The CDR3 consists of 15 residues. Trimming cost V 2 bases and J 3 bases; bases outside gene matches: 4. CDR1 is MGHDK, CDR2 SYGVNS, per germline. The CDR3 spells CASSELDRDKNIQYF. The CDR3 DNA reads TGTGCCAGCAGTGAACTTGACAGGGACAAAAACATTCAGTACTTC.

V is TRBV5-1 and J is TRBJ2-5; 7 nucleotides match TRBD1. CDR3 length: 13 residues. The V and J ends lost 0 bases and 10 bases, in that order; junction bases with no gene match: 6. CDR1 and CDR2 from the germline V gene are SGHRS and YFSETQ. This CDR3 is CASSLDPRQGQYF. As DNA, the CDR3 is TGCGCCAGCAGCTTGGACCCTAGACAGGGCCAGTACTTC.

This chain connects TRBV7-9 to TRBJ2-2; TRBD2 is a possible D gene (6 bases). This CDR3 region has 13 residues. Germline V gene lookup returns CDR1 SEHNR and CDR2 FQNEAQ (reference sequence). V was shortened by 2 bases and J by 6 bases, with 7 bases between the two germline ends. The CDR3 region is CASSLSGSGELFF. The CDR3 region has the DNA TGTGCCAGCAGCTTAAGCGGGTCCGGGGAGCTGTTTTTT. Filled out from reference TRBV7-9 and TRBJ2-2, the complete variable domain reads DTGVSQNPRHKITKRGQNVTFRCDPISEHNRLYWYRQTLGQGPEFLTYFQNEAQLEKSRLLSDRFSAERPKGSFSTLEIQRTEQGDSAMYLCASSLSGSGELFFGEGSRLTVL.

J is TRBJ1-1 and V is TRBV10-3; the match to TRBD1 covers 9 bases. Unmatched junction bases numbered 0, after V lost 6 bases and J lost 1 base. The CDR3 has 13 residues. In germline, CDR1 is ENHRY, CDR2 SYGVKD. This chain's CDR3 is CAIRGQGNTEAFF. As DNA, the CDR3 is TGTGCCATCAGGGGACAGGGGAACACTGAAGCTTTCTTT.

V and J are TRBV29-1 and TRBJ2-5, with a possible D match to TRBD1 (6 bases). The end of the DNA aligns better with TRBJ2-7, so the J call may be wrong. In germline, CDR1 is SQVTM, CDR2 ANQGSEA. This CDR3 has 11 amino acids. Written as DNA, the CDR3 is TGCAGCGTTACAACAGGGTCCGAGCAGTACTTC. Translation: CSVTTGSEQYF.

DNA for the CDR3: TGTGCCAGCAGCCATTATGGCGGGGTATTGGAGACCCAGTACTTC. Protein: CASSHYGGVLETQYF. V and J are TRBV3-1 and TRBJ2-5; TRBD2 is a possible D gene (6 bases). Germline values: CDR1 LGHDT, CDR2 YNNKEL (reference sequence). CDR3 length equals 15 residues. V dropped 3 bases and J dropped 5 bases, with 16 bases sitting between them.

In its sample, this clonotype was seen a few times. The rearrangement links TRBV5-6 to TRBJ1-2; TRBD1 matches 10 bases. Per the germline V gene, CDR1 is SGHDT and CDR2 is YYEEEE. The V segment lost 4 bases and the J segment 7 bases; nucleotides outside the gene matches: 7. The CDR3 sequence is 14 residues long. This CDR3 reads CASSARDRGTGYTF. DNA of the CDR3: TGTGCCAGCAGCGCCAGGGACAGGGGTACTGGCTACACCTTC.

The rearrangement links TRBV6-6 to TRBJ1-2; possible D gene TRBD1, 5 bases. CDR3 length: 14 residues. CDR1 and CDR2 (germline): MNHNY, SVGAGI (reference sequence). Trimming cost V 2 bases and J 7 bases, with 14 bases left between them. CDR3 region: CASSYLSFQGGYTF. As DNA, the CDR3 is TGTGCCAGCAGTTACCTGAGTTTTCAGGGTGGCTACACCTTC.

CDR3 region: CSATPGHIRGEQFF. In nucleotides, the CDR3 is TGCAGTGCTACACCGGGACACATCCGAGGTGAGCAGTTCTTC. V gene TRBV20-1 combines with J gene TRBJ2-1, with a possible D match to TRBD1 (6 bases). CDR1 and CDR2 (germline): DFQATT, SNEGSKA (reference sequence). The CDR3 runs to 14 residues. Deletions cut 4 bases from V and 9 bases from J, with 19 bases between.

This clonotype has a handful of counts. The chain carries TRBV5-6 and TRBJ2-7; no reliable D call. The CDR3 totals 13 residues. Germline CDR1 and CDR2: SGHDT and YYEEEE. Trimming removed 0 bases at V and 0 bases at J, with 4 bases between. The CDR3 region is CASSLGISYEQYF. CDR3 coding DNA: TGTGCCAGCAGCTTGGGGATCTCCTACGAGCAGTACTTC. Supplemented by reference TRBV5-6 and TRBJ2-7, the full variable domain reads DAGVTQSPTHLIKTRGQQVTLRCSPKSGHDTVSWYQQALGQGPQFIFQYYEEEERQRGNFPDRFSGHQFPNYSSELNVNALLLGDSALYLCASSLGISYEQYFGPGTRLTVT.

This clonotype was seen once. CDR3 sequence reads: CASRGDLATDTQYF. The CDR3, as DNA: TGTGCCAGCAGGGGGGATTTGGCCACAGATACGCAGTATTTT. The chain joins TRBV25-1 to TRBJ2-3; possibly TRBD1 or TRBD2 for D (5 bases each). Germline values: CDR1 MGHDK, CDR2 SYGVNS. The CDR3 extends over 14 amino acids. V was clipped by 6 bases and J by 2 bases, with 12 bases between them.